Presented here are 20 T cell receptor beta chains from one specimen sequenced in a study of blood T cell repertoires in COVID-19. Sequencing used immunoSEQ multiplex PCR; TCRdb keeps in-frame clones, though not all of them. The sample includes approximately 260,000 clones, around 85% seen only once; the top ten take about 3.3%. What was sequenced was PBMCs or T cells enriched from blood (not recorded which). These receptors all stem from a woman in her forties with acute COVID-19.

The rearrangement uses TRBV21-1 and TRBJ1-4; the DNA was not compared with TRBD1, the D call given in the table. TRBV21-1 is a listed pseudogene. This CDR3 has 16 residues. The CDR3 sequence is CASRQGAPATNEKLFF. In nucleotides, the CDR3 is TGTGCCAGCAGACAGGGGGCACCAGCAACTAATGAAAAACTGTTTTTT.

This sequence joins TRBV9 and TRBJ2-1; possible D gene TRBD2, 6 bases. Between the trimmed V and J ends, which lost 4 bases and 1 base, there was a span of 12 bases. Germline V gene sequence: CDR1 SGDLS, CDR2 YYNGEE. The CDR3 is made up of 15 amino acids. For the CDR3, the DNA is TGTGCCAGCAGCTTCCAGCGGGCTTCCTACAATGAGCAGTTCTTC. Amino acid sequence: CASSFQRASYNEQFF.

This clone has a single count. Here the CDR3 reads CSVEDRGGTEAFF. In DNA, the CDR3 is TGCAGCGTTGAGGACAGGGGGGGCACTGAAGCTTTCTTT. The V call is TRBV29-1, the J call TRBJ1-1; the match to TRBD1 covers 10 bases. Per the germline V gene, CDR1 is SQVTM and CDR2 is ANQGSEA. After removal of 3 bases from V and 4 bases from J, the junction contained 2 bases not matched to a gene. The CDR3 covers 13 residues.

The V and J genes are TRBV19 and TRBJ1-4; D not resolved. V lost 1 base, J lost 5 bases, and 5 bases lay in between. Looked up from germline, CDR1 is LNHDA and CDR2 is SQIVND (reference sequence). The CDR3 loop spans 13 amino acids. Here the CDR3 DNA reads TGTGCCAGTAGTATAGGTCAGAATGAAAAACTGTTTTTT. Translating gives CASSIGQNEKLFF.

The chain couples TRBV18 to TRBJ1-4; D is ambiguous. Germline CDR1 and CDR2: KGHSH and LQKENI. The CDR3 runs to 16 residues. V gave up 2 bases and J gave up 7 bases, with 17 bases separating them. The CDR3 region has the DNA TGTGCCAGCTCACCAAGGGAGACCTCCTTGGGTGAAAAACTGTTTTTT. It codes for CASSPRETSLGEKLFF.

V and J are TRBV24-1 and TRBJ2-7; TRBD2 aligns across 9 bases. The V and J ends lost 8 bases and 5 bases, in that order; junction bases with no gene match: 21. Germline lookup yields CDR1 KGHDR and CDR2 SFDVKD. CDR3 length equals 18 residues. In nucleotides, the CDR3 is TGTGCCACCATATTGAGAGCGGGAGGACCCGGGAACTTTCACGAGCAGTACTTC. Protein: CATILRAGGPGNFHEQYF.

The gene calls are TRBV5-1 and TRBJ1-2, with D perhaps TRBD1 (6 bases). This CDR3 has 15 amino acids. Germline-derived CDR1 and CDR2 are SGHRS and YFSETQ. Trimming cost V 0 bases and J 8 bases, with 17 bases left between them. The CDR3 DNA is TGCGCCAGCAGCTTGGAGCAGGGGTTTTTGTGGGGCTACACCTTC. As protein: CASSLEQGFLWGYTF.

The chain combines TRBV5-1 with TRBJ1-2; D not resolved. The CDR3 has 12 residues. Germline V gives CDR1 SGHRS, CDR2 YFSETQ. The ends were cut back, 0 bases at V and 6 bases at J, with 6 bases in the middle. The CDR3 sequence: CASSLDSHGYTF. CDR3 bases: TGCGCCAGCAGCTTGGACAGTCATGGCTACACCTTC.

CDR3 region: CASSPPRGRSTGELFF. CDR3 nucleotide sequence: TGTGCCAGCAGCCCACCCCGAGGGCGGAGCACCGGGGAGCTGTTTTTT. This rearrangement joins TRBV11-3 to TRBJ2-2; TRBD2 is a possible D gene (5 bases). The CDR3 runs 16 residues. V was pared by 5 bases and J by 4 bases, with 17 bases between. Germline V lookup: CDR1 SGHNT, CDR2 YENEEA.

The chain combines TRBV5-4 with TRBJ2-5; no reliable D call. V lost 0 bases, J lost 3 bases, and 6 bases lay in between. CDR1 and CDR2 from the germline V gene are SGHNT and YYREEE (reference sequence). The CDR3 consists of 13 residues. The CDR3: CASSLDQKETQYF. CDR3 sequence (DNA): TGTGCCAGCAGCTTGGATCAGAAAGAGACCCAGTACTTC.

The CDR3 here is CAWSVRGSGSAFF. The CDR3 bases are TGTGCCTGGAGTGTACGGGGGTCGGGATCAGCTTTCTTT. The chain uses TRBV30 and TRBJ1-1, with TRBD1 as a possible D gene (5 bases). The V and J ends lost 0 bases and 10 bases respectively, with 15 bases between them. The germline gives CDR1 GTSNPN, CDR2 SVGIG (reference sequence). CDR3 length: 13 amino acids.

The chain has TRBV2 and TRBJ1-4; 8 bases match TRBD1. This CDR3 is built from 13 residues. Germline V CDR1 and CDR2: SNHLY, FYNNEI. The ends lost 7 bases at V and 7 bases at J; junction bases unmatched: 5. The CDR3 loop is CASTDRGSEKLFF. As DNA, the CDR3 is TGTGCCAGCACAGACAGGGGAAGTGAAAAACTGTTTTTT.

The V call is TRBV14, the J call TRBJ2-1; TRBD2 agrees at 15 bases. J gave up 6 bases and V 4 bases, and 1 base lay outside the gene matches. The germline gives CDR1 SGHDN, CDR2 FVKESK. There are 15 residues in the CDR3. Here the CDR3 reads CASSRTSGRANEQFF. DNA for the CDR3: TGTGCCAGCAGCCGGACTAGCGGGAGGGCCAATGAGCAGTTCTTC.

The chain recombines TRBV7-2 with TRBJ2-1, with D perhaps matching TRBD1 (5 bases). The ends were cut back, 2 bases at V and 7 bases at J, with 9 bases in the middle. The CDR3 is made up of 13 amino acids. Germline loops: CDR1 SGHTA, CDR2 FQGNSA. The CDR3, as DNA: TGTGCCAGCAGCTTATCGCCAGGGAATGAGCAGTTCTTC. Translated: CASSLSPGNEQFF.

This chain uses TRBV11-3 with TRBJ1-1, with a weak D call TRBD1 (5 bases). Germline V gene sequence: CDR1 SGHNT, CDR2 YENEEA. Deletions cut 0 bases from V and 1 base from J, with 12 bases between. This CDR3 has 16 amino acids. The CDR3 reads CASSLELGGGNTEAFF. DNA of the CDR3: TGTGCCAGCAGCTTAGAACTGGGGGGAGGGAACACTGAAGCTTTCTTT.

The V and J genes are TRBV27 and TRBJ2-7; 9 bases are a match to TRBD1. The CDR3 runs 15 residues. Germline CDR1 reads MNHEY; CDR2 reads SMNVEV (reference sequence). Germline trimming cut 2 bases from V and 5 bases from J; bases unmatched to any gene: 7. CDR3 nucleotides: TGTGCCAGCAGTTTAGGGGGACAGGGTACTAACGAGCAGTACTTC. Encoded protein: CASSLGGQGTNEQYF.

The genes are TRBV10-3 and TRBJ2-1, with 12 bases that match TRBD2. Germline CDR1 and CDR2: ENHRY and SYGVKD. The CDR3 is 16 residues long. Unmatched junction bases numbered 7, after V lost 2 bases and J lost 8 bases. The DNA of the CDR3 is TGTGCCATCAGTGAGGGGTCTAGCGGGAGGGCCGATGAGCAGTTCTTC. Its translation is CAISEGSSGRADEQFF.

The chain combines TRBV14 with TRBJ2-1, with 7 bases that match TRBD1. CDR3 length equals 14 residues. The germline V gene encodes CDR1 SGHDN and CDR2 FVKESK. Trimming at V came to 4 bases and at J to 8 bases, leaving 8 bases not matched to a gene. CDR3 loop: CASSPKAGGHEQFF. The DNA of the CDR3 is TGTGCCAGCAGCCCTAAAGCAGGGGGACATGAGCAGTTCTTC.

The genes are TRBV24-1 and TRBJ1-1; D is unresolved. Trimming took 5 bases from V and 11 from J, leaving 11 bases between them. CDR3 size: 11 residues. The germline V gene has CDR1 KGHDR and CDR2 SFDVKD. In DNA, the CDR3 is TGTGCCACCAGTGCCGGGGAAAACGCTTTCTTT. As protein: CATSAGENAFF.

This clone was observed a few times. V and J are TRBV28 and TRBJ2-7; D might be TRBD1 (6 bases). V lost 5 bases and J 2 bases, leaving 10 bases between the germline ends. This CDR3 has 13 residues. Germline CDR1 MDHEN, CDR2 SYDVKM. The CDR3 coding sequence is TGTGCCAGCAGTCGGGACATAACCTACGAGCAGTACTTC. Translation gives CASSRDITYEQYF.